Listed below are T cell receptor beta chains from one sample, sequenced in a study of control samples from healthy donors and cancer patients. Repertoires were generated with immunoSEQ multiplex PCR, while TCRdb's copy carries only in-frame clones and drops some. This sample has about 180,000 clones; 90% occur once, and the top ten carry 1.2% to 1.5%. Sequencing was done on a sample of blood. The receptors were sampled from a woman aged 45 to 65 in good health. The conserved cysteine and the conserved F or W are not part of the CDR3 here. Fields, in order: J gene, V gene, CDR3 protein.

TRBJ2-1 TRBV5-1 ASSPQGQSSLSEQF
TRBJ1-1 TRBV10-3 AISELGGRVGTEAF
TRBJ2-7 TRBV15 ATSREQVHEQY
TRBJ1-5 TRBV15 ATSKGQGNQPQH
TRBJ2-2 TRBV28 ASSFGLRIVQTGELF
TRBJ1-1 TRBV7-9 ASSLGSTEAF
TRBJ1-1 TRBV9 ASSVVPEVNTEAF
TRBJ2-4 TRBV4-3 ASSHGDRLAKNIQY
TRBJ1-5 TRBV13 ASSLGGNQLQH
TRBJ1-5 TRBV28 ASSLNGDRGSSQH
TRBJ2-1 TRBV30 AWRLGLAGEREF
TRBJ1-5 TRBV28 ASSLRTGFTQPQH
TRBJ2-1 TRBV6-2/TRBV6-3 ASSVPLNEQF
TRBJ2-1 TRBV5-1 ASSGLDGRDEQF
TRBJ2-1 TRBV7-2 ASSLLAGFNEQF
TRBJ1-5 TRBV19 ASSISWTAHSNQPQH
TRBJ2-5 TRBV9 ASSRGGGFETQY
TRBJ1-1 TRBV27 ASSLFRGDTEAF
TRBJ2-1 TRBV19 ASSRGLRFNEQF
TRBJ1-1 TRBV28 ASSSAGFPEAF
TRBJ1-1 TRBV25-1 ASSEGVRAVNTEAF
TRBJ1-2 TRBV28 ASSPGQGPQGYT
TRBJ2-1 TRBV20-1 SASLASSYNEQF
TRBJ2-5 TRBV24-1 ATSGWDKEGETQY
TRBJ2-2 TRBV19 ASGTGDLAGELF
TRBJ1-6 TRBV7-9 ASSLAGNGNSPLH
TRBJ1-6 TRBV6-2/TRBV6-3 ASSSSGQGYNSPLH
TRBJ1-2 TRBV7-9 ASSFDGRANGYT
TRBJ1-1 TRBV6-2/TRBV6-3 ASSWTGTGAI
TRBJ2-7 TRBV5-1 ASSQRPDYEQY
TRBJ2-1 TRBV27 ASSLSGWGGSYNEQF
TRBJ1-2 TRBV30 AWISEGRNYGYT
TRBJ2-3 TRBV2 AGGTTGTDTQY
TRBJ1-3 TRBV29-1 SVGSGSGNTIY
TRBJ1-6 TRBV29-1 SAGGGHNSPLH
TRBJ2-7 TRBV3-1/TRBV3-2 ASSQRPGSSYEQY
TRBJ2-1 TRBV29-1 SVEGRYNEQF
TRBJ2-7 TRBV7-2 ASSLGLAAYEQY
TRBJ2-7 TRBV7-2 ASSRTGTSPYEQY
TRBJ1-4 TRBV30 AWTGLSDEKLF
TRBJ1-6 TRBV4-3 ASSQTDTYNSPLH
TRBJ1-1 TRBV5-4 ASSLVPGIGNTEAF
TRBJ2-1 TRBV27 ASKRGAYNEQF
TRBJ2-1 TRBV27 ASIPGSGRARNEQF
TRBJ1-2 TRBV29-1 SVLQGRYGYT
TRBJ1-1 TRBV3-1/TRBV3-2 ASSQERVLNTEAF
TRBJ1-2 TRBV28 ASSLYPTSGYT
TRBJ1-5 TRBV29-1 SVEYRPAEPQH
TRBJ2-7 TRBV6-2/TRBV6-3 ASSYSSGAGGRRSYEQY
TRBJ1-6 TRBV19 ASSHQGDNSPLH
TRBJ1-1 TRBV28 ASSLPGLDTEAF
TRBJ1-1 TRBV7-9 ASSSSDLAAF
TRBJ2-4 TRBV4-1 ASSQEGTRVFQY
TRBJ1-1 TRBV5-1 ASSLAPAIGDTEAF
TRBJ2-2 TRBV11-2 ASSLEGGLAANTGELF
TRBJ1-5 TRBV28 ASSLLAQRVSNQPQH
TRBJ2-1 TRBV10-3 AISSDKGNEQF
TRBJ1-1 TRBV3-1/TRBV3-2 ASSQDRLLTAEAF
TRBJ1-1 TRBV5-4 ASSSRGRGGNTEAF